This TCR beta chain was obtained from a study of OX40 agonist ivuxolimab in advanced cancers. In the case of this clone: Antigen: not known.

Overall study findings and caveats: People who partly responded at 0.1-3.0 mg/kg had some of the least clonal expansion seen. Within 6 weeks, CD4+ and CD8+ blood T cells expanded clonally at 0.1 to 3.0 mg/kg.

TCRdb's table, derived via immunoSEQ multiplex PCR, lists solely in-frame clones and lacks some. In the table there are about 66,000 clones, 75% to 90% of which are singletons. CDR1 and CDR2 from the germline V gene are MGHDK and SYGVNS. The CDR3 length is 13 residues. Trimming took 8 bases from V and 4 from J, leaving 14 bases between them. This sequence was found in an adult with an advanced solid tumor such as melanoma, head and neck, liver or kidney cancer. The sequencing here drew on CD4+ or CD8+ T cells sorted from blood, taken in a trial of the OX40 agonist ivuxolimab. J is TRBJ1-2 and V is TRBV25-1; D possibly corresponds to TRBD1 (5 bases). The CDR3 loop reads CASRRDEVYGYTF. CDR3 DNA: TGTGCCAGCCGCAGGGACGAGGTCTATGGCTACACCTTC.